This T cell receptor beta chain is from a study of blood T cell repertoires in COVID-19. The method was immunoSEQ multiplex PCR; TCRdb's version includes in-frame clones alone and lacks a portion of them. Of roughly 280,000 clones in the sample, roughly 90% were seen once. Germline V CDR1 and CDR2: LNHDA, SQIVND (reference sequence). The J segment lost 2 bases and the V segment lost 8 bases, leaving 8 bases of the junction unmatched. The CDR3 extends over 16 amino acids. Input material: peripheral blood. The source of this sequence is a man aged 30 to 45 with active or convalescent COVID-19. The J gene is TRBJ2-1, the V gene TRBV19; 11 nucleotides match TRBD1. CDR3 amino acids: CASSRDRGSTYNEQFF. The CDR3 nucleotides are TGTGCCAGTTCCCGGGACAGGGGGTCCACCTACAATGAGCAGTTCTTC. The full variable domain, completed using reference TRBV19 and TRBJ2-1, is DGGITQSPKYLFRKEGQNVTLSCEQNLNHDAMYWYRQDPGQGLRLIYYSQIVNDFQKGDIAEGYSVSREKKESFPLTVTSAQKNPTAFYLCASSRDRGSTYNEQFFGPGTRLTVL.